The entry that follows covers one TCR beta chain sequence. Many counts were recorded for this clonotype. The specificity of this receptor is unknown. No base quality values were provided; no much bigger clone lies one nucleotide off. This sample is drawn from a study of T cells in Graves' hyperthyroidism and ophthalmopathy (dated by TCRdb to about 2019). About the full investigation: TCR V-J signatures able to tell the groups apart were searched for in a discovery cohort of 90 to 100 patients, of whom 43 had Graves' ophthalmopathy and under 65 had stable Graves' hyperthyroidism. Prospective prediction of ophthalmopathy was tested in an independent validation cohort of 18 to 20 hyperthyroidism patients and 17 patients who later progressed to ophthalmopathy. The 100 or so discovery patients were randomly split 7:3 into training and test sets. In addition, the study compared T-cell repertoires in thyroid tissue and in blood from six Graves' hyperthyroidism patients. Once sampling was done, hyperthyroidism patients were given methimazole at a starting dose of 30 mg daily, whereas ophthalmopathy patients were given high-dose intravenous methylprednisolone. The paper describes TCR Vbeta CDR3 sequencing of some 130 peripheral blood samples, made up of 43 ophthalmopathy patients, 70 to 75 hyperthyroidism patients and 17 progressor patients.

Broad study findings and their caveats: In validation, progression to ophthalmopathy was predicted by the model with roughly 69% sensitivity and under 85% specificity, a median of approximately 7.1 months before onset. A model built on a 13 V-J signature distinguished ophthalmopathy from stable hyperthyroidism, reaching 87.88% sensitivity and around 81% specificity in cross-validation and 80%/75% in testing. Sample size was not statistically predetermined, and blinding of investigators to group allocation was not performed. Blood samples also contained most of the expanded thyroid clonotypes (frequency above 0.001), which suggests that blood repertoires may reflect thyroid immune responses.

V ends up 2 bases short and J 8 bases short, with an unmatched junction base count of 2. CDR1 and CDR2, looked up from the germline V gene, are MNHEY and SVGAGI. From cysteine to phenylalanine, the CDR3 is 15 amino acids long. Only the CDR3 region is kept as DNA, spanning 45 bases read in frame from base 1. The TCR beta CDR3 regions were amplified from the RNA transcripts. A first-round RT-PCR of the TCR CDR3 used the HTBI primer set with the Qiagen OneStep RT-PCR kit. A second multiplex PCR round built the libraries, followed by size selection and purification. The libraries were sequenced on an Illumina HiSeq2000 using paired-end 100 bp reads. On the authors' methods: SOAPnuke was used to process the raw data, with reads discarded if the reads contained adapters or uncalled bases, had a mean Phred below 15, or lacked an exact constant-primer or identifier match. High-quality paired reads were merged with COPE v1.2.5, and unique nucleotide sequences were defined as clonotypes. MiTCR v1.1 was used to align clonotypes to the IMGT TRBV, TRBD and TRBJ reference segments. Analysis was restricted to V-J combinations with a frequency above 0.0001, which covered roughly 99% of repertoires. The TCS score was defined as F50 (clonal expansion) divided by E x V (chaos), with BLOSUM62-based TCRdist calculated between CDR3 peptides within each V-J. Welch's t-statistics and random forest reduced 450 to 600 V-J features to 10 to 15, which were used in a naive Bayes classifier (R e1071). The Morisita-Horn index was used to measure how similar the thyroid and blood repertoires were. TCRdb handled the public reads itself, with Q25 trimming in fastp and clone calling in MiXCR, and kept productive beta chains. Each CDR3 protein gets just one entry, which takes the most common genes and DNA from the rows behind it. It is TCRdb's table, rather than the study itself, that gives the V and J calls and clone size. The sample records 450,000 to 700,000 distinct CDR3 sequences, roughly 46% of which are singletons. Around a fifth of the sample is taken by the ten largest.

Any patient with an uncontrolled infection, another autoimmune disease, pregnancy or lactation was excluded. Diagnoses were based on clinical symptoms, serum thyroxine and TRAb, thyroid ultrasound and orbital computed tomography. Trizol reagent was used to extract total RNA, and RNA quality was then checked on an Agilent 2100 Bioanalyzer. This clonotype was obtained from an adult woman with Graves' disease, either hyperthyroidism or ophthalmopathy (not recorded which). The sequence is built from TRBV6-5 and TRBJ1-6; 11 nucleotides in the junction match TRBD1. Sequencing was done on a sample of peripheral blood or thyroid tissue (not recorded which). The CDR3 reads CASSYGDRGDSPLHF. Read as DNA, the sequence is TGTGCCAGCAGTTACGGGGACAGGGGGGATTCACCCCTCCACTTT.